This T cell receptor (beta chain) was profiled in a study of control samples from healthy donors and cancer patients. This CDR3 has 16 residues. Germline CDR1 and CDR2: SGDLS and YYNGEE. V lost 3 bases, J lost 5 bases, and 17 bases lay in between. Method: immunoSEQ multiplex PCR; TCRdb's copy keeps in-frame clones and lacks some. The table shows more than 50,000 clones, with almost 85% occurring only once. The chain combines TRBV9 with TRBJ2-2; D gene ambiguous. The receptor was isolated from a man in his forties or fifties in good health. Input material: blood. The CDR3 region is CASSATNPRKTGELFF. CDR3 DNA: TGTGCCAGCAGCGCCACAAACCCCAGGAAAACCGGGGAGCTGTTTTTT.